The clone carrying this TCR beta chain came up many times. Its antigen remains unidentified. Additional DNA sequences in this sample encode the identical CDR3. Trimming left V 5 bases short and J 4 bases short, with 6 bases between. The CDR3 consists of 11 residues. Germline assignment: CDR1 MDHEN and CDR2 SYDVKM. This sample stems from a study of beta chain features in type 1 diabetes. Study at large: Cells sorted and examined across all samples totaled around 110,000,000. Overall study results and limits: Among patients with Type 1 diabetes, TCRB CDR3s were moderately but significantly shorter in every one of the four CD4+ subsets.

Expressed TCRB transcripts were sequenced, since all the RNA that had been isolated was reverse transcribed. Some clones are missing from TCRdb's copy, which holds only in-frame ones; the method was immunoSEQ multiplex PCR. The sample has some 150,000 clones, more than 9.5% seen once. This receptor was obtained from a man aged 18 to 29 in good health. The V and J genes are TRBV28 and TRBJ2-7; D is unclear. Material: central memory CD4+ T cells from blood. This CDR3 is CASSLTYEQYF. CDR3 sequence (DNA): TGTGCCAGCAGTCTGACGTACGAGCAGTACTTC.